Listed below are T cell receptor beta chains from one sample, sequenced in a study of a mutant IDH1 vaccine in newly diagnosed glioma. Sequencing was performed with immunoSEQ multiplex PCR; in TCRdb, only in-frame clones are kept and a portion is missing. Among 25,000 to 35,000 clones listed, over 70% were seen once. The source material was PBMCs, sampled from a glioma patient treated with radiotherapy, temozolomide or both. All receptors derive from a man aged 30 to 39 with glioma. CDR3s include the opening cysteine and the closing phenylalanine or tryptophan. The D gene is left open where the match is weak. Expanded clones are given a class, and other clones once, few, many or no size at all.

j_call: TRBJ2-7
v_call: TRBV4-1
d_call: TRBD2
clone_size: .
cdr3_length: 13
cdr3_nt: TGCGCCAGCAGCCCTATAGCGGGAATCGAGCAGTACTTC
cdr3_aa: CASSPIAGIEQYF

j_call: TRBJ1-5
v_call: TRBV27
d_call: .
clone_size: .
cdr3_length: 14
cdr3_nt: TGTGCCAGCAGTTCAGTAGGGGGGTTGCAGCCCCAGCATTTT
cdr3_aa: CASSSVGGLQPQHF

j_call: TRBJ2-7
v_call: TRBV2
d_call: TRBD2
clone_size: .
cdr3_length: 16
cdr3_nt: TGTGCCAGCAGTGAGCGGGGACTAGCGGGAGCGAACGAGCAGTACTTC
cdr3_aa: CASSERGLAGANEQYF

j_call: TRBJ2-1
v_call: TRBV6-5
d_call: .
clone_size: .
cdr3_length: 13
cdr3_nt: TGTGCCAGCGGAGAGACCTCCTACAATGAGCAGTTCTTC
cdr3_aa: CASGETSYNEQFF

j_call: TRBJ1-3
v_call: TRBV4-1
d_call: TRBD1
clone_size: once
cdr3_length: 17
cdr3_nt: TGCGCCAGCAGCCAAGGCCCGGGACAGAGCTCTGGAAACACCATATATTTT
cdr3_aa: CASSQGPGQSSGNTIYF

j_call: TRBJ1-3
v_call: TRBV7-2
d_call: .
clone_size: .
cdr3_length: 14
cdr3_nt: TGTGCCAGCAGCTTGGGCTCTACTGGAAACACCATATATTTT
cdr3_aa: CASSLGSTGNTIYF

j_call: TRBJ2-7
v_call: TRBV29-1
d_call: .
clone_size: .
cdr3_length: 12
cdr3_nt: TGCAGCGCTAGCACCGCGGGTCGGGAGCAGTACTTC
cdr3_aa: CSASTAGREQYF

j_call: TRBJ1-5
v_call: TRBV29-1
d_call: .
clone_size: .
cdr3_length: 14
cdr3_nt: TGCAGCGTTGCAAAGGCTGGTAGGGATCAGCCCCAGCATTTT
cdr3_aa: CSVAKAGRDQPQHF

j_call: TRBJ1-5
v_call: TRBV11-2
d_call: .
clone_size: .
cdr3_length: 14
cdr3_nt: TGTGCCAGCAGCGACCCGACCGTAGATCAGCCCCAGCATTTT
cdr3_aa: CASSDPTVDQPQHF

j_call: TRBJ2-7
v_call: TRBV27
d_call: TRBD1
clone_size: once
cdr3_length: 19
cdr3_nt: TGTGCCAGCAGTTTATTTGGTTCATGGGATGACAGGGGTTCCTACGAGCAGTACTTC
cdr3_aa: CASSLFGSWDDRGSYEQYF

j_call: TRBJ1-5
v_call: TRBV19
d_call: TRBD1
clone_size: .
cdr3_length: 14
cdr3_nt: TGTGCCAGTACTGCGGACAGGGGAGGTCAGCCCCAGCATTTT
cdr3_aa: CASTADRGGQPQHF

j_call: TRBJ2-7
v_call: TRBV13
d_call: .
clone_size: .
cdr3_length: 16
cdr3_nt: TGTGCCAGCAGCGGGAGCTCCGGGACCGTATCCTACGAGCAGTACTTC
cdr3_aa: CASSGSSGTVSYEQYF

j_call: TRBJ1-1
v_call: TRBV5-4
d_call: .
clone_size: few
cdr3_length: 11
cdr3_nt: TGTGCCAGCAGCTTGGGAGGGCTAACTTTCTTT
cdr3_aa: CASSLGGLTFF

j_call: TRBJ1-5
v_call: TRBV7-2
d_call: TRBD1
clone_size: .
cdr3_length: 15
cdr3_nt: TGTGCCAGCAGCTTACGACAGGGTGGCAATCAGCCCCAGCATTTT
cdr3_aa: CASSLRQGGNQPQHF

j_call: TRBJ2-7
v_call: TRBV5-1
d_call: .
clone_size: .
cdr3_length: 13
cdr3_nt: TGCGCCAGCAGCTTGACGGACCGCTACGAGCAGTACTTC
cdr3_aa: CASSLTDRYEQYF

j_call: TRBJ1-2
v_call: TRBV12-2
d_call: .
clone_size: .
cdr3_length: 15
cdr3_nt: TGTGCAAGTCGCTTAGTCCAGTTCTCTAACTATGGCTACACCTTC
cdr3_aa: CASRLVQFSNYGYTF

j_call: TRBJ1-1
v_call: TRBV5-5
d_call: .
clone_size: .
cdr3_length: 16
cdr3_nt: TGTGCCAGCAGCTTGGCCGGAGATTGGCGGGACACTGAAGCTTTCTTT
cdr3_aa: CASSLAGDWRDTEAFF

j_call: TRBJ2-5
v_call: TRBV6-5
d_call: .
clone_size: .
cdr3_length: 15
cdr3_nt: TGTGCCAGCAGCCGGGACTCCGTGTACCAAGAGACCCAGTACTTC
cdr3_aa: CASSRDSVYQETQYF

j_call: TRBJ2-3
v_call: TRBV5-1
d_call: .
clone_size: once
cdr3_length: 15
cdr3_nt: TGCGCCAGCAGCGCGGAGGTAACTAGCACAGATACGCAGTATTTT
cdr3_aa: CASSAEVTSTDTQYF

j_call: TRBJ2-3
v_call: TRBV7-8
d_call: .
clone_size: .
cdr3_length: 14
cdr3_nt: TGTGCCAGCAGCCCCCTTGGGGAGACAGATACGCAGTATTTT
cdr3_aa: CASSPLGETDTQYF

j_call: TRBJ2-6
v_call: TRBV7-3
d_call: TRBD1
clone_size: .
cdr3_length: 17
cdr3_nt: TGTGCCAGCAGTTCGACAGGGGCTATCTCTGGGGCCAACGTCCTGACTTTC
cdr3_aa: CASSSTGAISGANVLTF

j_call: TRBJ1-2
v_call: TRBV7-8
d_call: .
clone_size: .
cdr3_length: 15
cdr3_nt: TGTGCCAGCAGCTTAGAAGCTGTGGGGGGGGATGGCTACACCTTC
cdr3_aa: CASSLEAVGGDGYTF

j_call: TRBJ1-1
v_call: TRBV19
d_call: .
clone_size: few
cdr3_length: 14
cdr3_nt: TGTGCCAGTATTTTTGGGGAATTGAACACTGAAGCTTTCTTT
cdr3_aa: CASIFGELNTEAFF

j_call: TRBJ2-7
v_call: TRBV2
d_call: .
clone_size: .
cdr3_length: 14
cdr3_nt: TGTGCCAGCAGGGGAGCTGGGACCGGGGTCGAGCAGTACTTC
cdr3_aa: CASRGAGTGVEQYF

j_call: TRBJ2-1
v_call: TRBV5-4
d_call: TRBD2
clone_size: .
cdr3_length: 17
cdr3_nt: TGTGCCACCCAGGAGGGACTAGCGGGAATTTCCTACAATGAGCAGTTCTTC
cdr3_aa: CATQEGLAGISYNEQFF

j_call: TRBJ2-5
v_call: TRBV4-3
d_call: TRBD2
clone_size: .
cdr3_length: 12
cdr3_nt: TGCGCCAGCAGCCGGCGGGGGGAGACCCAGTACTTC
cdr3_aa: CASSRRGETQYF

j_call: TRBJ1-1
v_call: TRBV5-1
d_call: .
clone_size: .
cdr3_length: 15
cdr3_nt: TGCGCCAGCAGCCCCGCAGTAGGACTGAACACTGAAGCTTTCTTT
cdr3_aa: CASSPAVGLNTEAFF

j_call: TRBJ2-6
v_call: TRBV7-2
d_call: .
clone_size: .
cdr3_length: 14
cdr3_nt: TGTGCCAGCAGGGTGATCTCTGGGGCCAACGTCCTGACTTTC
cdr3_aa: CASRVISGANVLTF

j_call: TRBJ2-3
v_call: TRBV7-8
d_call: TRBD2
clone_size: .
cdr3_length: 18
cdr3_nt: TGTGCCAGCAGCTTAAGTTTGGCTAGCGGGGGGAACACAGATACGCAGTATTTT
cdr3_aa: CASSLSLASGGNTDTQYF

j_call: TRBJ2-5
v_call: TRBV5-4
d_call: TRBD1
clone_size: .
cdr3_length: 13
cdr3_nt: TGTGCCAGCAGCTATGGACAGGGAGAGACCCAGTACTTC
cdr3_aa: CASSYGQGETQYF

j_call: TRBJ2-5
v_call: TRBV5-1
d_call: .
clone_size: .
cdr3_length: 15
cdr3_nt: TGCGCCAGCAGCTTGGGGCCAGAGCGAATCGAGACCCAGTACTTC
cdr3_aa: CASSLGPERIETQYF

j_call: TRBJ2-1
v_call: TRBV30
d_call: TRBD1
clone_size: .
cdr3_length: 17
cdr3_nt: TGTGCCTGGAGAGCATACGACGACAGGGTGTCTTCCAATGAGCAGTTCTTC
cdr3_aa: CAWRAYDDRVSSNEQFF

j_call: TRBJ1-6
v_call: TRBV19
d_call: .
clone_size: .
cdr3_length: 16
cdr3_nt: TGTGCCAGTAGTGCCCACCCCCAGGGTCCTAATTCACCCCTCCACTTT
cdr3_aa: CASSAHPQGPNSPLHF

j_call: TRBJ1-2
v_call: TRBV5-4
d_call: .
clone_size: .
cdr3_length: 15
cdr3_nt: TGTGCCAGCAGCCAAGGTTCCGGCCTGAACTATGGCTACACCTTC
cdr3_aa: CASSQGSGLNYGYTF

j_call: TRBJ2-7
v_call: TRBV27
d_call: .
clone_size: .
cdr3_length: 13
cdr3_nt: TGTGCCAGCAGACTGGAGCGTGACTCCGAGCAGTACTTC
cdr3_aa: CASRLERDSEQYF

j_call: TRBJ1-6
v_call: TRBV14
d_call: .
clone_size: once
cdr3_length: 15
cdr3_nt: TGTGCCAGCAGCCCTCTTGGGGGTCAGTGGTCACCCCTCCACTTT
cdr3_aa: CASSPLGGQWSPLHF

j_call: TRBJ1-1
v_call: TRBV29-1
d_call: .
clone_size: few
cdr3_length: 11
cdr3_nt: TGCAGCGCCAGCTGGGGGACTGAAGCTTTCTTT
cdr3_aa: CSASWGTEAFF

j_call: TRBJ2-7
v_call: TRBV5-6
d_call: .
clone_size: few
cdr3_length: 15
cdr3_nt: TGTGCCAGCAGCATAAGGACGGGACGCCTTTTAGAGCAGTACTTC
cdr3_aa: CASSIRTGRLLEQYF

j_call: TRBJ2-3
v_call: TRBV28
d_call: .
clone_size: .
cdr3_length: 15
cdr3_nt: TGTGCCAGCAGTATGACTCCCCAGGGCACAGATACGCAGTATTTT
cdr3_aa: CASSMTPQGTDTQYF

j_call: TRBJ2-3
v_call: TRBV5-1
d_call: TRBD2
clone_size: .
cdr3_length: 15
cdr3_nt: TGCGCCAGCAGCCCCGGGACTAGCCGCAAGGATACGCAGTATTTT
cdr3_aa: CASSPGTSRKDTQYF

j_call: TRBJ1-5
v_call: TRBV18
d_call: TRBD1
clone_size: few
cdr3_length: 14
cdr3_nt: TGTGCCAGCTCACCAGAGGGGGCCGAGCAGCCCCAGCATTTT
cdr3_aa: CASSPEGAEQPQHF

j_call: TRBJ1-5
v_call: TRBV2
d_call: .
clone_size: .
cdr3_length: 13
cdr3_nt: TGTGCCAGCAGTGAAAGTAGCAATCAGCCCCAGCATTTT
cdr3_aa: CASSESSNQPQHF

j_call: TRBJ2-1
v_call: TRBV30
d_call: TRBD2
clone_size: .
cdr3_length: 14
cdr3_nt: TGTGCCTGGAGTGTAACTAGCGGGTACAATGAGCAGTTCTTC
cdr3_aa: CAWSVTSGYNEQFF

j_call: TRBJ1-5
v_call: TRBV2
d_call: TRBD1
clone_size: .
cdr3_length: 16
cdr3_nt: TGTGCCAGCAGTGATTTCAGGGGGGTGGGCAATCAGCCCCAGCATTTT
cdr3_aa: CASSDFRGVGNQPQHF

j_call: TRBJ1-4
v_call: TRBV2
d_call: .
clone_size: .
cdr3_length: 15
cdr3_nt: TGTGCCAGCAGTGCGGACGGATTGGTAAATGAAAAACTGTTTTTT
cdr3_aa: CASSADGLVNEKLFF

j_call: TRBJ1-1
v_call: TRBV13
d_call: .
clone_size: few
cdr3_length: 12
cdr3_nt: TGTGCCAGCACCACGCAGGGCACTGAAGCTTTCTTT
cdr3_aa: CASTTQGTEAFF

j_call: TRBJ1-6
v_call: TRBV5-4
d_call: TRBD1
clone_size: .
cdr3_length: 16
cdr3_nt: TGTGCCAGCAGCTTGTTACCAGGGGGGAATAATTCACCCCTCCACTTT
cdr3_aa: CASSLLPGGNNSPLHF

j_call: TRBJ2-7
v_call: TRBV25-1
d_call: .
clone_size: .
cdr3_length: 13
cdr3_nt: TGTGCCAGCCATGACAGGAACTCCTACGAGCAGTACTTC
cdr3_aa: CASHDRNSYEQYF

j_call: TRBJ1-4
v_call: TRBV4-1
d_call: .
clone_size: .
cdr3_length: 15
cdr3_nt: TGCGCCAGCAGCCAGCCCAGGCTGGCTAATGAAAAACTGTTTTTT
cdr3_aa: CASSQPRLANEKLFF

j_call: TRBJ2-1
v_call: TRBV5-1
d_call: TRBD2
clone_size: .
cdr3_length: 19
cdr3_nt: TGCGCCAGCAGCTTGGATCGGGGCGGGGGGCTGAGCTCCTACAATGAGCAGTTCTTC
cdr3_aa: CASSLDRGGGLSSYNEQFF

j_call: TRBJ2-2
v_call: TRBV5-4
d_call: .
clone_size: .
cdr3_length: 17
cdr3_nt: TGTGCCAGCAGCCTGGACAGACGAAGGCTTAACACCGGGGAGCTGTTTTTT
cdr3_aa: CASSLDRRRLNTGELFF

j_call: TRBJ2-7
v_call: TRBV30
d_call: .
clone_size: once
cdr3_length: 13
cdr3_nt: TGTGCCTGGAGTGATGTTGGATCGTACGAGCAGTACTTC
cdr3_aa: CAWSDVGSYEQYF